Listed here is a single T cell receptor (beta chain). The antigen is undetermined. The assay was immunoSEQ multiplex PCR, and TCRdb's table has in-frame clones only and misses some. Here the sample spans 90,000 to 120,000 clones, about 89% being singletons. This specimen belongs to a study of T cell responses to AZD1222 COVID-19 vaccine. Points from the study as a whole: Baseline serostatus was positive in only six AZD1222 recipients. Donors were chiefly white British, with a greater number of females, and clonal diversity was perhaps underestimated. Repertoire collection took place solely once the T cell response had peaked.

V shed 0 bases and J shed 4 bases, with 15 bases lying between them. The CDR3 has 17 residues. Per the germline V gene, CDR1 is SEHNR and CDR2 is FQNEAQ (reference sequence). The sequence came from an adult in good health. Sequenced here: peripheral blood, sampled on day 0 of AZD1222 vaccination. The chain links TRBV7-9 to TRBJ1-4; no definite D call. This chain's CDR3 is CASSLAPFRSLNEKLFF. The CDR3 nucleotides are TGTGCCAGCAGCTTAGCCCCTTTCCGCAGCCTTAATGAAAAACTGTTTTTT.